A selection of T cell receptor beta chains follows, all from one sample in a study of shared clonotypes between healthy human individuals. Assay: immunoSEQ multiplex PCR; the TCRdb copy retains only in-frame clones and omits some. The sample yields hundreds of thousands of clones, 70% to 80% seen once. Sequences were obtained from PBMCs. Receptors originate from a woman in her 40s in good health. Some clones in this sample may be carry-over from other donors' samples. CDR3s include the opening cysteine and the closing phenylalanine or tryptophan. The order of the fields is clone size, J gene, V gene, D gene, CDR3 DNA, CDR3 protein. D genes are given only for firm matches. A clone size is listed for some rows: how often the clone was seen (once, few, many), or a class if it is expanded.

. | TRBJ2-7 | TRBV7-2 | . | TGTGCCAGCAGCCCGCACGCTGGTGGGACCTACGAGCAGTACTTC | CASSPHAGGTYEQYF
. | TRBJ2-3 | TRBV6-6 | . | TGTGCCAGCAGTACGACCACAGATACGCAGTATTTT | CASSTTTDTQYF
. | TRBJ2-1 | TRBV19 | TRBD2 | TGTGCCAGTAGTATAGGACTAGCGGGAGGAAATGAGCAGTTCTTC | CASSIGLAGGNEQFF
once | TRBJ1-2 | TRBV2 | TRBD1 | TGTGCCAGTCTTGGGCGGACAGGGCCGTATGGCTACACCTTC | CASLGRTGPYGYTF
. | TRBJ2-7 | TRBV11-2 | . | TGTGCCAGCAGCTTAGATCGGGGCTCCTACGAGCAGTACTTC | CASSLDRGSYEQYF
once | TRBJ2-7 | TRBV7-6 | . | TGTGCCAGCAGCTTATTGACCAGCGCCGAGCAGTACTTC | CASSLLTSAEQYF
. | TRBJ2-1 | TRBV30 | TRBD2 | TGTGCCTGGAGTCTACGGGAGGGCCGTTGGAATGAGCAGTTCTTC | CAWSLREGRWNEQFF
. | TRBJ2-6 | TRBV29-1 | . | TGCAGCGTTGGGGTAGGGCCCTTTGGGGCCAACGTCCTGACTTTC | CSVGVGPFGANVLTF
. | TRBJ2-7 | TRBV5-5 | TRBD1 | TGTGCCAGCAGCTTGGTGGGACAGGGGCCCTACGAGCAGTACTTC | CASSLVGQGPYEQYF
. | TRBJ2-3 | TRBV27 | TRBD2 | TGTGCCAGCAGTTTATCCCCCTACGGGAGGGCCTTAGATACGCAGTATTTT | CASSLSPYGRALDTQYF
. | TRBJ2-5 | TRBV29-1 | . | TGCAGCGTTGACAGGCAAATCCAAGAGACCCAGTACTTC | CSVDRQIQETQYF
. | TRBJ2-3 | TRBV27 | . | TGTGCCAGCAGTCTGTCCGACCCGAGCACAGATACGCAGTATTTT | CASSLSDPSTDTQYF
. | TRBJ1-2 | TRBV6-1 | TRBD1 | TGTGCCAGCAGTGAATCCGGACAGGGGGTTTTAGGCTACACCTTC | CASSESGQGVLGYTF
. | TRBJ2-5 | TRBV4-3 | TRBD1 | TGCGCCAGCAGCCAAGAATGGACAGGACAAGAGACCCAGTACTTC | CASSQEWTGQETQYF
. | TRBJ2-7 | TRBV15 | . | TGTGCCACCAGCAGAAGACAGTCCTACGAGCAGTACTTC | CATSRRQSYEQYF
once | TRBJ1-1 | TRBV7-9 | . | TGTGCCAGCAGCTTATTGGCCTCGGGTGGCACTGAAGCTTTCTTT | CASSLLASGGTEAFF
. | TRBJ2-1 | TRBV10-3 | TRBD2 | TGTGCCATCAGTGTAGCGGGAGCCCCCCCCTACAATGAGCAGTTCTTC | CAISVAGAPPYNEQFF
. | TRBJ2-5 | TRBV5-1 | . | TGCGCCAGCAGCTTGGGGGCTAGCAACGGGGTAGAGACCCAGTACTTC | CASSLGASNGVETQYF
. | TRBJ2-7 | TRBV30 | . | TGTGCCTGGAGTGAGACTTCCGACGAGCAGTACTTC | CAWSETSDEQYF
many | TRBJ2-1 | TRBV18 | TRBD1 | TGTGCCAGCTCACCATCGACAGGGGCCGGTGAGCAGTTCTTC | CASSPSTGAGEQFF
once | TRBJ1-6 | TRBV30 | . | TGTGCCTGGAGTATTGGTCCGCTTAATAATTCACCCCTCCACTTT | CAWSIGPLNNSPLHF